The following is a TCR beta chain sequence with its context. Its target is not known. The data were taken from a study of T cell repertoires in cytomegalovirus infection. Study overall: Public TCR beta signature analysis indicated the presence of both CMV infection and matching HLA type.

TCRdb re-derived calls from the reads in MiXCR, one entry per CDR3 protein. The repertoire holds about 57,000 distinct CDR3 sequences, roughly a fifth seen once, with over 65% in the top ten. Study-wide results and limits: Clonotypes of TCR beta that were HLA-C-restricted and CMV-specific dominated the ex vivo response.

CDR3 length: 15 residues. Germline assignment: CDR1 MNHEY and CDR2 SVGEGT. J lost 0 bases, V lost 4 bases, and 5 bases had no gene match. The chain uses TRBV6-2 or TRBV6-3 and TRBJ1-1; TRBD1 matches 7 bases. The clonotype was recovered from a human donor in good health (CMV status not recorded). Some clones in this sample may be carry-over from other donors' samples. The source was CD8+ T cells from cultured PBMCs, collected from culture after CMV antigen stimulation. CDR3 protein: CASSSRTGVNTEAFF. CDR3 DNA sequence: TGTGCCAGCAGTTCCAGAACAGGGGTGAACACTGAAGCTTTCTTT.